The 10 T cell receptor beta chains below all came from one sample that was sequenced in a study of spatial heterogeneity in lung cancer. TCRdb used MiXCR to reprocess the 5' RACE reads, holding one entry per CDR3 protein. The sample comprises roughly 50,000 distinct CDR3 sequences, about 7.4% of which are singletons, and about 12% rests with the top ten. Time point reported: sample taken at primary tumor resection. Frozen PBMC, nontumor lung or tumor provided whole RNA, which was sequenced unsorted. The source material was PBMCs, sampled at surgery. All receptors come from a female donor with early-stage non-small cell lung cancer.

This sequence joins TRBV12-3 or TRBV12-4 and TRBJ1-2, with 8 bases identical to TRBD1. The CDR3 contains 14 residues. After removal of 2 bases from V and 6 bases from J, the junction contained 5 bases not matched to a gene. CDR3 amino acids: CASSLFQGANGYTF. The CDR3 DNA is TGTGCCAGCAGTTTATTCCAGGGGGCCAATGGCTACACCTTC.

This clonotype was seen a few times. J is TRBJ2-7 and V is TRBV7-9; perhaps TRBD1 as D (6 bases). The CDR3 sequence is 17 residues long. Trimming took off 4 bases at V and 1 base at J, with 20 bases between the two ends. CDR1 and CDR2 (germline): SEHNR, FQNEAQ (reference sequence). The CDR3 DNA sequence: TGTGCCAGCAGCTCAGTCACAGGGATAGGTGGGTCCTACGAGCAGTACTTC. Translated, it gives CASSSVTGIGGSYEQYF.

This chain uses TRBV14 with TRBJ2-3, with D perhaps TRBD2 (7 bases). V gave up 0 bases and J gave up 4 bases, with 17 bases separating them. Per the germline V gene, CDR1 is SGHDN and CDR2 is FVKESK. The CDR3 spans 17 residues. The CDR3: CASSQEGGPGGPDTQYF. Written as DNA, the CDR3 is TGTGCCAGCAGCCAAGAAGGAGGGCCGGGGGGCCCAGATACGCAGTATTTT.

V is TRBV20-1 and J is TRBJ2-7; D remains unclear. The CDR3 totals 12 residues. The ends were cut back, 0 bases at V and 3 bases at J, with 6 bases in the middle. Germline assignment: CDR1 DFQATT and CDR2 SNEGSKA (reference sequence). CDR3 sequence reads: CSARDYFYEQYF. The CDR3 DNA reads as TGCAGTGCTAGAGACTACTTCTACGAGCAGTACTTC.

This clonotype came up many times. The chain links TRBV5-4 to TRBJ2-5; D is perhaps TRBD2 (5 bases). This CDR3 region has 15 residues. Trimming cost V 3 bases and J 0 bases, with 12 bases left between them. CDR1 and CDR2 from the germline V gene are SGHNT and YYREEE (reference sequence). CDR3 in amino acids: CASSSARTYQETQYF. The CDR3 nucleotides are TGTGCCAGCAGCTCCGCCCGGACTTACCAAGAGACCCAGTACTTC. Variable domain in full (rest from reference TRBV5-4 and TRBJ2-5): ETGVTQSPTHLIKTRGQQVTLRCSSQSGHNTVSWYQQALGQGPQFIFQYYREEENGRGNFPPRFSGLQFPNYSSELNVNALELDDSALYLCASSSARTYQETQYFGPGTRLLVL.

CDR3: CASSLGTQTYEQYF. DNA of the CDR3: TGCGCCAGCAGCTTGGGGACACAGACCTACGAGCAGTACTTC. This chain links TRBV5-1 with TRBJ2-7; D might be TRBD1 (5 bases). This CDR3 region has 14 residues. The germline V and J ends were trimmed by 0 bases and 2 bases, with 9 bases remaining between them. Per germline, CDR1 SGHRS and CDR2 YFSETQ.

This clonotype was counted many times. The chain has TRBV20-1 and TRBJ2-7; TRBD2 matches at 13 bases. CDR1 and CDR2 (germline): DFQATT, SNEGSKA (reference sequence). The CDR3 runs to 15 residues. V shed 5 bases, J shed 2 bases, and the junction held 6 bases outside the gene matches. The CDR3 DNA sequence: TGCAGTGCTGCTTCACTAGCGGGGGGGACCTACGAGCAGTACTTC. This codes for CSAASLAGGTYEQYF.

This clonotype showed up many times. J is TRBJ2-1 and V is TRBV7-9; D might be TRBD1 or TRBD2, each matching 6 bases. In germline, CDR1 is SEHNR, CDR2 FQNEAQ (reference sequence). This CDR3 has 16 amino acids. With 7 bases removed from V and 10 bases from J, the gap between germline ends came to 26 bases. In DNA, the CDR3 is TGTGCCAGCACCTCAACCTCGGGGGCCCCGAGTAACGAGCAGTTCTTC. Residues: CASTSTSGAPSNEQFF.

This chain's CDR3 is CSAANRVANYGYTF. The CDR3 nucleotides are TGCAGTGCTGCTAACAGGGTGGCGAACTATGGCTACACCTTC. The genes are TRBV20-1 and TRBJ1-2; weak D call: TRBD1 (6 bases). Germline assignment: CDR1 DFQATT and CDR2 SNEGSKA (reference sequence). The CDR3 is 14 amino acids. V was clipped by 5 bases and J by 2 bases, with 15 bases between them.

This clonotype was seen only once. The rearrangement links TRBV3-1 to TRBJ1-1, with unresolved D. The CDR3 is made up of 16 amino acids. V was shortened by 4 bases and J by 0 bases, with 15 bases between the two germline ends. The V gene's germline CDR1 is LGHDT and CDR2 YNNKEL (reference sequence). CDR3 nucleotide sequence: TGTGCCAGCAGCCCCGGCGCGGGAATCATGAACACTGAAGCTTTCTTT. This sequence encodes CASSPGAGIMNTEAFF.